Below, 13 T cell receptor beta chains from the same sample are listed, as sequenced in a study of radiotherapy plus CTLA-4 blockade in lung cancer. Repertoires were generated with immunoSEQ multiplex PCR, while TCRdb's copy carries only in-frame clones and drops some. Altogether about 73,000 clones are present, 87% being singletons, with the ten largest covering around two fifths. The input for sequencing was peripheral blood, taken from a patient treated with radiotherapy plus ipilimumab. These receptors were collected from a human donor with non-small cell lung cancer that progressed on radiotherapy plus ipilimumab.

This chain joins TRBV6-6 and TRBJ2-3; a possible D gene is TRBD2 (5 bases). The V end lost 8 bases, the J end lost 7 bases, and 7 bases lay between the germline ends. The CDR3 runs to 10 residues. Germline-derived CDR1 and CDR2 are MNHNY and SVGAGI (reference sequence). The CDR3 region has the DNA TGTGCCAGCGGGGAGTATACGCAGTATTTT. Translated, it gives CASGEYTQYF.

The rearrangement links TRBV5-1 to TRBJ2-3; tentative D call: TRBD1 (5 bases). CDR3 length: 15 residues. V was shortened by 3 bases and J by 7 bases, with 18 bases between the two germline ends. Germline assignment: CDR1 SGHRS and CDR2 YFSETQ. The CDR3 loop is CASSYDSLTANTQYF. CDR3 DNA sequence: TGCGCCAGCAGCTACGACAGCCTGACGGCTAATACGCAGTATTTT.

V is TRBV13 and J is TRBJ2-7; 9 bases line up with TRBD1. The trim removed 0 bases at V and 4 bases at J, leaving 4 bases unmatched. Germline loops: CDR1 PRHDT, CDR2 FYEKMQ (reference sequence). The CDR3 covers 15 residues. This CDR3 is CASSLGDRGGYEQYF. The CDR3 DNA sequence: TGTGCCAGCAGCTTAGGGGACAGGGGAGGGTACGAGCAGTACTTC.

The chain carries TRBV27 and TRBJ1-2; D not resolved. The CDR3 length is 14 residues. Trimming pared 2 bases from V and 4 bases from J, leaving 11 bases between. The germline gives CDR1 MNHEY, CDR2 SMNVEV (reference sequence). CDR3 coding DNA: TGTGCCAGCAGTTTAAAAGGGCCCCCCTATGGCTACACCTTC. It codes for CASSLKGPPYGYTF.

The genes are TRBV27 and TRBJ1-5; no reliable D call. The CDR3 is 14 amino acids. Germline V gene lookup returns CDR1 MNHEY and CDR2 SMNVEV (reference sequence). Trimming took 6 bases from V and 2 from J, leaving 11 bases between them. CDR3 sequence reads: CASSPAYRNQPQHF. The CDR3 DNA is TGTGCCAGCAGCCCCGCTTATCGCAATCAGCCCCAGCATTTT.

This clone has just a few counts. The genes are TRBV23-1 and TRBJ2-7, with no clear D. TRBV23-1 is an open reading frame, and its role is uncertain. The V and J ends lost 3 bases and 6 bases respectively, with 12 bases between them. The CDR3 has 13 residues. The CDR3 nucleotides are TGCGCCAGCAGTCACAGGCCGCTCGGCGAGCAGTACGTC. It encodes CASSHRPLGEQYV.

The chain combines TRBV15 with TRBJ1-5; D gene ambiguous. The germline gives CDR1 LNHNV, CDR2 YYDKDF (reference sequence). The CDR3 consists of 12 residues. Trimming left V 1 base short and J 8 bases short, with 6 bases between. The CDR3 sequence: CATSRAAEPQHF. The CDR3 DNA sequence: TGTGCCACCAGCAGAGCGGCGGAGCCCCAGCATTTT.

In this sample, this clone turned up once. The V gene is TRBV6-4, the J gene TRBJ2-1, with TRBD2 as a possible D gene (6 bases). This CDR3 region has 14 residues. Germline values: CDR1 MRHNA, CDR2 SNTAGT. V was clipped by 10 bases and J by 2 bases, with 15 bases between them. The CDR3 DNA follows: TGTGCCACAGTGGTCGGAGGGGCCTACAATGAGCAGTTCTTC. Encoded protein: CATVVGGAYNEQFF.

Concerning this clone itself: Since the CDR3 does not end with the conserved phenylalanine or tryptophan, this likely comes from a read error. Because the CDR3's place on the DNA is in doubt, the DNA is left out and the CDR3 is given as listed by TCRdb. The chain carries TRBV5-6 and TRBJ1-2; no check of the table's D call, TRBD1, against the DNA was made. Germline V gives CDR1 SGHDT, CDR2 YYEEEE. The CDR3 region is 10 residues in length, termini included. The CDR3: CASSLNQGLY.

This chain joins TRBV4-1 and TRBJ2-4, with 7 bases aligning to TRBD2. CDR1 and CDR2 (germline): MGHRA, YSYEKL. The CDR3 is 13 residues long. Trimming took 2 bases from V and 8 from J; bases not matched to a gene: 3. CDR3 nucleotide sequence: TGCGCCAGCAGCCAAAGCGGGGTGGACATTCAGTACTTC. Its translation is CASSQSGVDIQYF.

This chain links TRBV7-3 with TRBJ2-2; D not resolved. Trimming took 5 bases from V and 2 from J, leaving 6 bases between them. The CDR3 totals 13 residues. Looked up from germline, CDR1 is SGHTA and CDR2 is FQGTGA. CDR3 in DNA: TGTGCCAGCAGCCCCCTAAACACCGGGGAGCTGTTTTTT. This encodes CASSPLNTGELFF.

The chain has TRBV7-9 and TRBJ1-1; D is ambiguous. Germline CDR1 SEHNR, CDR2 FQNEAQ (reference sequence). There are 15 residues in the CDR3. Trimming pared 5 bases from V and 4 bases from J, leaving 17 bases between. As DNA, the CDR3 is TGTGCCAGCAGCGGATTTGTTGGGGTATCCACTGAAGCTTTCTTT. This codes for CASSGFVGVSTEAFF.

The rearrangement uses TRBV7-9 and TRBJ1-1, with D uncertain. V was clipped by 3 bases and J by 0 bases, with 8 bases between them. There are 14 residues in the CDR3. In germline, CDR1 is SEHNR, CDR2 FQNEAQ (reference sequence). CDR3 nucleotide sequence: TGTGCCAGCAGCTTCTCTGCCCTGAACACTGAAGCTTTCTTT. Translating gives CASSFSALNTEAFF.